These 25 T cell receptor beta chains share one sample of origin, sequenced in a study of cytomegalovirus exposure and HLA in healthy donors. Vbeta (60) and Jbeta (13) primers were used in the PCR. Sequencing was performed with immunoSEQ multiplex PCR; in TCRdb, only in-frame clones are kept and a portion is missing. The profile shows around 100,000 clones, around three quarters of them singletons. Sequenced sample: PBMCs. These receptors came from a man aged 25-45 years in good health and CMV-seropositive.

This clone was observed a few times. The chain joins TRBV6-5 to TRBJ1-1; 8 bases agree with TRBD1. This CDR3 comprises 15 residues. The junction had 7 bases not matched to a gene; V was cut back by 2 bases and J by 5 bases. The germline gives CDR1 MNHEY, CDR2 SVGAGI. The CDR3 nucleotides are TGTGCCAGCAGTTACCAACCACAGGGGGGGACTGAAGCTTTCTTT. Its translation is CASSYQPQGGTEAFF.

The gene calls are TRBV4-3 and TRBJ2-2, with 7 bases fitting TRBD2. Per the germline V gene, CDR1 is LGHNA and CDR2 is YSLEER. V gave up 0 bases and J gave up 4 bases; unmatched junction bases: 5. This CDR3 region has 16 residues. CDR3 region: CASSQDASGGTGELFF. The CDR3 nucleotides read TGCGCCAGCAGCCAAGATGCTAGCGGAGGCACCGGGGAGCTGTTTTTT.

The V and J genes are TRBV15 and TRBJ2-1; TRBD2 might be the D (7 bases). Trimming took 0 bases from V and 7 from J, leaving 13 bases between them. This CDR3 has 15 residues. Germline CDR1 reads LNHNV; CDR2 reads YYDKDF (reference sequence). The CDR3 nucleotides read TGTGCCACCAGCAGAGAGGGGGGGCGCCGGAATGAGCAGTTCTTC. Translated: CATSREGGRRNEQFF.

The J gene is TRBJ2-7, the V gene TRBV7-9; possible D gene TRBD1, 6 bases. Trimming removed 1 base from V and 3 bases from J, with 13 bases in between. The CDR3 totals 15 residues. Germline values: CDR1 SEHNR, CDR2 FQNEAQ (reference sequence). The CDR3 reads CASSLEGQYFYEQYF. DNA for the CDR3: TGTGCCAGCAGCTTAGAGGGACAATACTTCTACGAGCAGTACTTC.

This chain connects TRBV5-6 to TRBJ2-5, with TRBD1 matching 7 bases. The DNA matches TRBJ2-7 better at its end, which makes the J call doubtful. CDR3 size: 16 residues. Germline values: CDR1 SGHDT, CDR2 YYEEEE. The CDR3 coding sequence is TGTGCCAGCAGCGCTACCGGGACAGCCTTCTCCTACGAGCAGTACTTC. Amino acid sequence: CASSATGTAFSYEQYF.

The rearrangement joins TRBV9 to TRBJ1-2; possibly TRBD1 for D (5 bases). The CDR3 contains 12 residues. Germline values: CDR1 SGDLS, CDR2 YYNGEE. The V end was cut by 3 bases, the J end by 6 bases, with 9 bases between. DNA for the CDR3: TGTGCCAGCAGCGAAGAGACAGATGGCTACACCTTC. This sequence encodes CASSEETDGYTF.

The gene calls are TRBV4-2 and TRBJ1-1; 8 nucleotides agree with TRBD1. Trimming removed 0 bases from V and 3 bases from J; junction bases left unmatched: 15. Germline CDR1 is LGHNA and CDR2 is YNFKEQ. This CDR3 comprises 19 residues. CDR3 nucleotide sequence: TGTGCCAGCAGCCAAGACCCAGGCGGGCAGGGGGCGAAGGACACTGAAGCTTTCTTT. Its protein is CASSQDPGGQGAKDTEAFF.

This clone was observed a handful of times. The V and J genes are TRBV9 and TRBJ2-3; 9 bases align to TRBD2. CDR3 size: 15 residues. V lost 3 bases and J lost 4; bases outside the gene matches: 6. Germline assignment: CDR1 SGDLS and CDR2 YYNGEE. This chain's CDR3 is CASSGSGGGADTQYF. DNA of the CDR3: TGTGCCAGCAGCGGTAGCGGGGGAGGGGCAGATACGCAGTATTTT.

J is TRBJ2-5 and V is TRBV7-2; 9 nucleotides line up with TRBD1. The CDR3 runs to 15 residues. The V gene end was trimmed by 3 bases and the J gene end by 5 bases; junction bases not matched to a gene: 7. CDR1 is SGHTA, CDR2 FQGNSA, per germline. CDR3 sequence: CASSFNRGLRETQYF. For the CDR3, the DNA is TGTGCCAGCAGCTTCAACAGGGGGCTGAGGGAGACCCAGTACTTC. The variable domain in full, completed from reference TRBV7-2 and TRBJ2-5, reads GAGVSQSPSNKVTEKGKDVELRCDPISGHTALYWYRQSLGQGLEFLIYFQGNSAPDKSGLPSDRFSAERTGGSVSTLTIQRTQQEDSAVYLCASSFNRGLRETQYFGPGTRLLVL.

The gene calls are TRBV30 and TRBJ2-5; TRBD1 is a possible D gene (6 bases). The germline CDR1 and CDR2 sequences are GTSNPN and SVGIG (reference sequence). This CDR3 is 14 amino acids long. V lost 3 bases, J lost 0 bases, and 11 bases lay in between. This chain's CDR3 is CAWRADSYQETQYF. CDR3 DNA: TGTGCCTGGAGAGCGGACAGCTACCAAGAGACCCAGTACTTC.

The V call is TRBV4-3, the J call TRBJ2-7; D is possibly TRBD1 (5 bases). Germline CDR1 is LGHNA and CDR2 is YSLEER. The CDR3 is 14 residues long. V was cut by 0 bases and J by 2 bases, with 8 bases left in between. The CDR3 DNA reads as TGCGCCAGCAGCCAAGATACAGGAACCTACGAGCAGTACTTC. Translation: CASSQDTGTYEQYF.

This chain links TRBV4-3 with TRBJ1-1; perhaps TRBD1 as D (6 bases). Germline V gene sequence: CDR1 LGHNA, CDR2 YSLEER. This CDR3 is 15 amino acids long. V shed 0 bases and J shed 11 bases, with 19 bases lying between them. CDR3 protein: CASSQDISQGREAFF. The CDR3 DNA reads as TGCGCCAGCAGCCAAGATATTTCACAGGGCCGCGAGGCTTTCTTT.

This clone was detected a few times. Written as DNA, the CDR3 is TGTGCCAGCAGGCTAGCGGGGGCCAACACCGGGGAGCTGTTTTTT. Its translation is CASRLAGANTGELFF. The chain combines TRBV6-1 with TRBJ2-2; the match to TRBD2 covers 10 bases. The CDR3 sequence is 15 residues long. Germline trimming cut 6 bases from V and 2 bases from J; bases unmatched to any gene: 3. Per the germline V gene, CDR1 is MNHNS and CDR2 is SASEGT.

V is TRBV5-4 and J is TRBJ2-5; 7 bases fit TRBD2. The CDR3 sequence is 15 residues long. Trimming cost V 2 bases and J 5 bases; bases outside gene matches: 9. The V gene's germline CDR1 is SGHNT and CDR2 YYREEE (reference sequence). CDR3 amino acids: CASSLRREGGETQYF. CDR3 DNA: TGTGCCAGCAGCTTAAGAAGGGAGGGAGGGGAGACCCAGTACTTC. Full variable domain (remainder filled in from reference TRBV5-4 and TRBJ2-5): ETGVTQSPTHLIKTRGQQVTLRCSSQSGHNTVSWYQQALGQGPQFIFQYYREEENGRGNFPPRFSGLQFPNYSSELNVNALELDDSALYLCASSLRREGGETQYFGPGTRLLVL.

V gene TRBV9 combines with J gene TRBJ1-3, with D hard to call. With 4 bases removed from V and 0 bases from J, the gap between germline ends came to 14 bases. This CDR3 is 16 amino acids long. In germline, CDR1 is SGDLS, CDR2 YYNGEE. The CDR3 loop is CASSPRMGASGNTIYF. In nucleotides, the CDR3 is TGTGCCAGCAGCCCAAGGATGGGCGCCTCTGGAAACACCATATATTTT.

The sample holds a few counts of this clone. This sequence joins TRBV2 and TRBJ2-1; 14 bases match TRBD2. The V gene's germline CDR1 is SNHLY and CDR2 FYNNEI. CDR3 length: 15 amino acids. The V segment lost 6 bases and the J segment 2 bases; nucleotides outside the gene matches: 0. CDR3 coding DNA: TGTGCCAGCAGGACTAGCGGGGGGGCCTACAATGAGCAGTTCTTC. Its protein product is CASRTSGGAYNEQFF. Together with reference TRBV2 and TRBJ2-1, the CDR3 gives the full variable domain: EPEVTQTPSHQVTQMGQEVILRCVPISNHLYFYWYRQILGQKVEFLVSFYNNEISEKSEIFDDQFSVERPDGSNFTLKIRSTKLEDSAMYFCASRTSGGAYNEQFFGPGTRLTVL.

The J gene is TRBJ1-5, the V gene TRBV4-1, with 8 bases identical to TRBD1. The CDR3 loop spans 17 amino acids. V trimming: 4 bases; J trimming: 3 bases; junction bases outside the gene matches: 11. Per germline, CDR1 MGHRA and CDR2 YSYEKL. The CDR3 loop is CASSPGSGQGYNQPQHF. The CDR3 DNA reads as TGCGCCAGCAGCCCCGGATCTGGACAGGGATACAATCAGCCCCAGCATTTT.

The gene calls are TRBV29-1 and TRBJ2-5; possible D gene TRBD2, 6 bases. V lost 7 bases to trimming and J lost 2 bases, with 8 bases between them. The CDR3 runs to 11 residues. Germline lookup yields CDR1 SQVTM and CDR2 ANQGSEA. For the CDR3, the DNA is TGCAGCGCAGGGACTCAAGAGACCCAGTACTTC. Amino acids: CSAGTQETQYF.

The chain has TRBV11-2 and TRBJ2-3; 8 nucleotides agree with TRBD2. V trimming: 5 bases; J trimming: 3 bases; junction bases outside the gene matches: 10. Germline CDR1 SGHAT, CDR2 FQNNGV. This CDR3 is built from 16 residues. CDR3 sequence: CASSQSSGASTDTQYF. The CDR3 nucleotides read TGTGCCAGCAGCCAAAGTAGCGGGGCTTCAACAGATACGCAGTATTTT.

The gene calls are TRBV29-1 and TRBJ1-5; D perhaps matches TRBD1 (5 bases). V gave up 6 bases and J gave up 0 bases, with 9 bases separating them. The germline CDR1 and CDR2 sequences are SQVTM and ANQGSEA. The CDR3 extends over 13 amino acids. CDR3 DNA: TGCAGCGTCAGTGACAGTAGCAATCAGCCCCAGCATTTT. It specifies CSVSDSSNQPQHF.

The chain couples TRBV5-6 to TRBJ1-1; 8 positions match TRBD1. The CDR3 loop spans 14 amino acids. The V gene end was trimmed by 0 bases and the J gene end by 11 bases; junction bases not matched to a gene: 9. CDR1 and CDR2 (germline): SGHDT, YYEEEE. The CDR3 DNA follows: TGTGCCAGCAGCTTGGCGCGAGACAGGGGACGCGCTTTCTTT. Its translation is CASSLARDRGRAFF.

The V call is TRBV5-1, the J call TRBJ2-2; maybe TRBD1 (5 bases). Trimming stripped 4 bases from V and 2 bases from J, with 12 bases between. From germline, CDR1 is SGHRS and CDR2 YFSETQ. The CDR3 consists of 15 residues. The CDR3 DNA reads as TGCGCCAGCAGCCCGAATTGGGGCAACACCGGGGAGCTGTTTTTT. Its protein product is CASSPNWGNTGELFF.

This clone appeared a few times. V gene TRBV6-1 combines with J gene TRBJ2-7; the match to TRBD2 covers 7 bases. V was clipped by 6 bases and J by 5 bases; unmatched bases: 10. Germline CDR1 reads MNHNS; CDR2 reads SASEGT. The CDR3 runs to 14 residues. In DNA, the CDR3 is TGTGCCAGCAGGAGGACTAGGGATGGCAACGAGCAGTACTTC. Its protein is CASRRTRDGNEQYF.

This chain uses TRBV9 with TRBJ2-3; 8 bases fit TRBD2. CDR1 and CDR2 from the germline V gene are SGDLS and YYNGEE. Unmatched junction bases numbered 8, after V lost 4 bases and J lost 4 bases. CDR3 length: 15 residues. The CDR3 reads CASSPPGGGPDTQYF. The CDR3 DNA is TGTGCCAGCAGCCCTCCCGGGGGGGGCCCAGATACGCAGTATTTT.

This clone showed up just a few times. The V gene is TRBV7-9, the J gene TRBJ1-5; 8 bases map to TRBD1. This CDR3 has 13 residues. The J segment lost 7 bases and the V segment lost 5 bases, leaving 4 bases of the junction unmatched. Germline V gives CDR1 SEHNR, CDR2 FQNEAQ (reference sequence). CDR3 sequence (DNA): TGTGCCAGCAGCAGGACAGGGTTACAGCCCCAGCATTTT. Its translation: CASSRTGLQPQHF.